This T cell receptor beta chain is from a study of OX40 agonist ivuxolimab in advanced cancers. About the research overall: Prior anti-PD-1, anti-PD-L1 or anti-CTLA-4 therapy was allowed; around 43% had some.

Generated by immunoSEQ multiplex PCR, the TCRdb table keeps only in-frame clones and is missing some. The sample records some 30,000 clones, about 93% being singletons. This CDR3 comprises 13 residues. Germline CDR1 is MNHEY and CDR2 is SMNVEV (reference sequence). The V gene lost 3 bases and the J gene lost 6 bases, with 8 bases spanning the gap. This clonotype was obtained from an adult with an advanced solid tumor such as melanoma, head and neck, liver or kidney cancer. The V gene is TRBV27, the J gene TRBJ2-2; D unresolved. Specimen: CD4+ or CD8+ T cells sorted from blood, collected in a trial of the OX40 agonist ivuxolimab. CDR3 nucleotides: TGTGCCAGCAGTTTGGGGTGGGCCGGGGAGCTGTTTTTT. It encodes CASSLGWAGELFF.